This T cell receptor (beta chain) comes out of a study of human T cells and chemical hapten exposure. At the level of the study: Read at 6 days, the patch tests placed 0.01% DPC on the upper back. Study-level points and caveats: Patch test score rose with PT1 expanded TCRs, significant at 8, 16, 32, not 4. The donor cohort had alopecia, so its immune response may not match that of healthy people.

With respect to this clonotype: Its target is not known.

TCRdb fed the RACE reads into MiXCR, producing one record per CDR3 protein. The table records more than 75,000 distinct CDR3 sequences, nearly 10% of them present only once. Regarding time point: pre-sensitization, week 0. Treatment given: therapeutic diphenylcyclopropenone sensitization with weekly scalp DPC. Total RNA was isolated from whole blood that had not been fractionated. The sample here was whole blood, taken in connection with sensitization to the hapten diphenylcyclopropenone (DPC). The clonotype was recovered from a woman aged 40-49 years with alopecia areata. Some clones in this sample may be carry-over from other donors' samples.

CDR3: CANRENEKLFF. In nucleotides, the CDR3 is TGCGCCAACAGGGAGAATGAAAAACTGTTTTTT. The V gene is TRBV23-1, the J gene TRBJ1-4; possible D gene TRBD1, 6 bases. TRBV23-1 is known as an ORF, though its function is uncertain. The CDR3 sequence is 11 residues long. V lost 10 bases and J 5 bases, leaving 8 bases between the germline ends.